This T cell receptor beta chain was retrieved from a study of Ad26.COV2.S vaccination and SARS-CoV-2 variants (TCRdb year 2021). For context, the study as a whole: Vaccine-arm donors came from COV1001, a multicentre, randomized, double-blind, placebo-controlled phase I-IIa trial of Ad26.COV2.S in healthy adults. Ad26.COV2.S was given intramuscularly at 5x10^10 or 1x10^11 viral particles, as a single shot or as two shots 56 days apart. TCRbeta repertoire sequencing was used to assess the specificity and breadth of SARS-CoV-2-reactive T cell receptors after Ad26.COV2.S vaccination. A total of some 30 samples were included in the TCR-sequenced set, comprising around 20 Ad26.COV2.S vaccine recipients, 5 placebo recipients and 8 SARS-CoV-2 convalescent individuals. Trial participants were randomized into five groups of five, in which low-dose or high-dose Ad26.COV2.S was given once or twice, or placebo was given on both occasions. Throughout the experiments and outcome assessment, investigators stayed blinded to trial group allocation.

TCRbeta CDR3 regions were sequenced with the immunoSEQ Assay. After extraction, genomic DNA underwent amplification by bias-controlled multiplex PCR, followed by high-throughput sequencing. The original methods were these. Collapsing and filtering of sequences were performed to quantify the absolute abundance of each unique TCRbeta CDR3 region. T cell fraction was estimated by normalizing TCRbeta template counts to usable DNA, which was measured by amplifying reference genes present in all nucleated cells. Repertoire TCRs were annotated as SARS-CoV-2-specific when V gene, CDR3 amino acid sequence and J gene were exactly matched to a known reactive TCR set. The reference SARS-CoV-2 TCR set was derived from MIRA and filtered for enrichment in COVID-19-positive ImmuneCODE repertoires, a step that removed public or cross-reactive TCRs. Using the MIRA antigens, annotated TCRs were further analysed by specific ORF or by position within an ORF. Depth was the summed frequency of annotated unique rearrangements, while breadth was defined as annotated unique rearrangements over total unique productive rearrangements. TCR breadth was compared between groups using two-sided Wilcoxon rank-sum tests. TCRdb's version of the immuneACCESS table is confined to in-frame rearrangements and falls short of the full clone set. An unresolved V gene accounts for under half of the shortfall where checked; the remainder is of unknown origin. The D gene and trimming were derived from the DNA, and the V and J assignments and clone size from that table. The sample table lists 300,000 to 400,000 clones, approximately 80% of them with a count of one. Jointly, the top ten make up around 2% of the sample.

The germline V gene encodes CDR1 MNHEY and CDR2 SMNVEV (reference sequence). The CDR3 has 12 amino acids, counting the end cysteine and phenylalanine. CDR3 DNA is the only sequence kept; it has 36 bases, read in frame from the first base. V is cut by 4 bases and J by 7 bases, and the space between the germline ends is 8 bases. Study-level results and caveats: The authors noted that total T cell responses may have been underestimated by the TCR breadth and depth analyses. The study was not powered for comparison of responses between vaccine doses or regimens. Higher spike-specific TCR breadth was observed in Ad26.COV2.S recipients than in placebo recipients (P = 0.0014). Comparable non-spike TCR breadth was observed between vaccine and placebo recipients, consistent with only spike being contained in the vaccine. After vaccination, substantial breadth of spike-specific CD8+ and CD4+ T cell responses was reported.

Worth noting for this clone: Its antigen has not been determined. Base qualities are missing; no much larger clone stands one base away.

The treatment or condition label corresponds to: roughly 20 received Ad26.COV2.S at low or high dose, single or two shots; five or six received placebo; per-sample allocation not given. Repertoires of vaccine and placebo recipients were sequenced from samples collected on day 63 after the first injection. Cohort 1b enrolled some 25 adults aged 18-55 years at a single site in Boston, USA, between 29 July and 7 August 2020. Ad26.COV2.S was a replication-incompetent adenovirus type 26 vector expressing a prefusion-stabilized SARS-CoV-2 spike protein from the original Wuhan strain. The sequence was obtained from a person between 18 and 59 years old who received the Ad26.COV2.S COVID-19 vaccine or a placebo. The sample here was peripheral blood, taken in a trial of Ad26.COV2.S vaccine versus placebo. The rearrangement combines TRBV27 with TRBJ1-5; no D gene can be assigned with confidence. The DNA sequence reads TGTGCCAGCAGTTCCTTAGGGCAGCCCCAGCATTTT. This gives the protein CASSSLGQPQHF.